This T cell receptor beta chain emerged from a study of blood T cell repertoires in COVID-19. Recruitment covered over 20 US areas and drew participants whose ages spanned roughly 18 to 90 years. Categorization into cohorts depended on clinical history that participants reported. Two negative PCRs, clearance, or symptom resolution had been documented for recovered Cohort 3 donors. In the source study's methods: The assay estimated nucleated cells by amplifying reference gene primers. Data came from immunoSEQ multiplex PCR; TCRdb stores just in-frame clones and leaves some out. The V and J calls and the clone size are those of that table, but D and trimming were determined from the DNA. The sample has about 380,000 clones, approximately 90% seen once. The sequenced sample was PBMCs or T cells enriched from blood (not recorded which). The clonotype comes from a young woman who had recovered from COVID-19.

The CDR3 DNA is TGTGCCAGCAGCTTGGGGACTCTCGGGAACTATGGCTACACCTTC. Protein product: CASSLGTLGNYGYTF. The rearrangement links TRBV5-6 to TRBJ1-2; D is undetermined. The CDR3 has 15 amino acids. Trimming shortened V by 0 bases and J by 2 bases, and 11 bases separated the two germline ends. From germline, CDR1 is SGHDT and CDR2 YYEEEE. The full variable domain, with the rest looked up from reference TRBV5-6 and TRBJ1-2, is DAGVTQSPTHLIKTRGQQVTLRCSPKSGHDTVSWYQQALGQGPQFIFQYYEEEERQRGNFPDRFSGHQFPNYSSELNVNALLLGDSALYLCASSLGTLGNYGYTFGSGTRLTVV.